This T cell receptor (beta chain) was sequenced during a study of T cells in Graves' hyperthyroidism and ophthalmopathy. Findings of the study overall: Ophthalmopathy cases were set apart from stable hyperthyroidism by a 13 V-J model.

The table lists this clonotype with many counts. The antigen is not known. The junction had 9 bases not matched to a gene; V was cut back by 5 bases and J by 6 bases. The germline V gene encodes CDR1 SGHVS and CDR2 FQNEAQ. The CDR3 length is 14 residues. Amplified TCR beta CDR3 regions derived from RNA transcripts. Using the HTBI primer set, a first-round RT-PCR was run on the TCR CDR3. TCRdb reprocessed the multiplex PCR reads via MiXCR and lists one record per CDR3 protein. This table holds around 520,000 distinct CDR3 sequences, 13% to 15% found once. The sequencing sample was made of blood. The V and J genes are TRBV7-8 and TRBJ2-7, with 8 bases matching TRBD1. The sequence came from a woman aged 18-29 years with Graves' hyperthyroidism. The CDR3, as DNA: TGTGCCAGCAGCGTGCAGGGGGCGACGGGCGAGCAGTACTTC. Translated: CASSVQGATGEQYF.